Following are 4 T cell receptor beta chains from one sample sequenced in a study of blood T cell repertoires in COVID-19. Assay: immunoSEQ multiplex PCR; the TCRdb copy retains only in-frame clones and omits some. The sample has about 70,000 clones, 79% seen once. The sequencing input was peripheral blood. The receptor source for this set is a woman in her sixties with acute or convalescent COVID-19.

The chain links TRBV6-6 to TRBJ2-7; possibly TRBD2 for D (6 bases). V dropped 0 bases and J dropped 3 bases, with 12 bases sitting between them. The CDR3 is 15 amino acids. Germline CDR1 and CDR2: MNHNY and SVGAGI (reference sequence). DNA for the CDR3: TGTGCCAGCAGTTACTCGGGACTTAATTTCTACGAGCAGTACTTC. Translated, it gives CASSYSGLNFYEQYF.

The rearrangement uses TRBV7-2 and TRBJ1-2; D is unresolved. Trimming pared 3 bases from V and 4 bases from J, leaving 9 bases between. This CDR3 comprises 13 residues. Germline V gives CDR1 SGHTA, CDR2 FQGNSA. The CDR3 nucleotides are TGTGCCAGCAGCTTGCCTATAATCTATGGCTACACCTTC. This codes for CASSLPIIYGYTF.

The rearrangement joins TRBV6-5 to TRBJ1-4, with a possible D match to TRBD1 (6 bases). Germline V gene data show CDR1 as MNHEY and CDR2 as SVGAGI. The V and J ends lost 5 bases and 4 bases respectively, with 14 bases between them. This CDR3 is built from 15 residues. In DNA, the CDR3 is TGTGCCAGCAGTCAGACAGGAGCCGATAATGAAAAACTGTTTTTT. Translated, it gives CASSQTGADNEKLFF.

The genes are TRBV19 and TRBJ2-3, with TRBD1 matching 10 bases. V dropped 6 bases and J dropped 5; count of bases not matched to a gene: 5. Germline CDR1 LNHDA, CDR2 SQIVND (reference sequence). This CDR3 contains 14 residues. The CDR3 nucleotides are TGTGCCAGTAGACCGACAGGGGGCAAAGATACGCAGTATTTT. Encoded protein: CASRPTGGKDTQYF.